Listed below are T cell receptor beta chains from one sample, sequenced in a study of cytomegalovirus exposure and HLA in healthy donors. Sequencing was performed with immunoSEQ multiplex PCR; in TCRdb, only in-frame clones are kept and a portion is missing. The profile shows around 230,000 clones, about three quarters of them singletons. Sequenced input: PBMCs. These receptors were obtained from a boy between 10 and 17 years old in good health and CMV-seronegative. Each CDR3 is given with its conserved first and last residue.

V gene	J gene	CDR3 protein
TRBV9	TRBJ1-2	CASSVEGGASGYTF
TRBV7-6	TRBJ2-7	CASSAATGYPYEQYF
TRBV7-6	TRBJ1-2	CASSLALKRQEVGYGYTF
TRBV5-6	TRBJ2-7	CASSLWGEASYEQYF
TRBV11-2	TRBJ2-1	CASSLGRGGPSEQFF
TRBV5-1	TRBJ2-1	CASSLISGTPVDEQFF
TRBV15	TRBJ2-7	CATSRELAGRYEQYF
TRBV5-5	TRBJ2-7	CASSFGGSEQYF
TRBV11-3	TRBJ2-1	CASSLELGLAGGYNEQFF
TRBV29-1	TRBJ1-1	CSVHPLLGGTEAFF
TRBV2	TRBJ1-2	CASRDDPKRVYTF
TRBV19	TRBJ2-6	CASSVRGAGSSGANVLTF
TRBV4-2	TRBJ2-3	CASSQSTGVPADTQYF
TRBV7-9	TRBJ1-2	CASSLGTSNYGYTF
TRBV11-3	TRBJ1-4	CASSPRQNEKLFF
TRBV7-8	TRBJ1-5	CASSFRPRDGGNQPQHF
TRBV6-5	TRBJ1-5	CASRLGHSNQPQHF
TRBV18	TRBJ1-6	CASSPSPVTGLNSPLHF
TRBV2	TRBJ2-1	CASTLDRGVYNEQFF
TRBV2	TRBJ1-4	CASSVRQGWEKLFF
TRBV5-3	TRBJ1-5	CARRRSDHSNQPQHF
TRBV6-6	TRBJ2-7	CASSYSPTYEQYF
TRBV10-1	TRBJ2-1	CASSESNGGGLYNEQFF
TRBV5-1	TRBJ2-3	CASSLDWASTDTQYF
TRBV11-3	TRBJ2-5	CASSLAWRGADPQETQYF
TRBV5-1	TRBJ1-1	CASSLTGGGGNTEAFF